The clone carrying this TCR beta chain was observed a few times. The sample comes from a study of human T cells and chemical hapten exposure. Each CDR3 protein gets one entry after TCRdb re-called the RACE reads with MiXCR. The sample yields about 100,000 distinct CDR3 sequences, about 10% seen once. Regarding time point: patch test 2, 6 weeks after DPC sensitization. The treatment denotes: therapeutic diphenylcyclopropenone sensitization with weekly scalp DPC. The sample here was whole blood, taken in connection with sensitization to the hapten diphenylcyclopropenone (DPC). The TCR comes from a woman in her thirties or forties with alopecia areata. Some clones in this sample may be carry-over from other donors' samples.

The CDR3 spells CSARRAPSGRGLDTQYF. The CDR3, as DNA: TGCAGTGCTAGAAGGGCGCCTAGCGGGAGAGGGTTGGATACGCAGTATTTT. The chain recombines TRBV20-1 with TRBJ2-3; TRBD2 matches at 10 bases. Germline-derived CDR1 and CDR2 are DFQATT and SNEGSKA (reference sequence). This CDR3 region has 17 residues. Trimming took 2 bases from V and 6 from J; bases not matched to a gene: 14.